This TCR beta chain derives from a study of T cell repertoires in cytomegalovirus infection. Overall study: Public TCR beta signatures marked donors with CMV infection and the matching HLA. Points from the study as a whole: The ex vivo response was dominated by HLA-C-restricted CMV-specific TCR beta clonotypes. Adding up the frequency of public TCR beta families identified people who carried CMV plus the relevant HLA.

In the case of this clonotype: Antigen unknown.

V lost 4 bases to trimming and J lost 7 bases; unmatched junction nucleotides: 9. Looked up from germline, CDR1 is DFQATT and CDR2 is SNEGSKA (reference sequence). The CDR3 spans 14 residues. A single record per CDR3 protein comes from TCRdb applying MiXCR to the reads. The sample holds some 280,000 distinct CDR3 sequences, approximately 15% seen once. This clonotype was sampled from a human donor in good health (CMV status not recorded). Some clones in this sample may be carry-over from other donors' samples. J is TRBJ2-1 and V is TRBV20-1, with 8 bases fitting TRBD2. The sequenced sample was PBMCs. The CDR3 DNA sequence: TGCAGTGCTATTACCCGGGAGGGGCGGAATGAGCAGTTCTTC. Its translation is CSAITREGRNEQFF.